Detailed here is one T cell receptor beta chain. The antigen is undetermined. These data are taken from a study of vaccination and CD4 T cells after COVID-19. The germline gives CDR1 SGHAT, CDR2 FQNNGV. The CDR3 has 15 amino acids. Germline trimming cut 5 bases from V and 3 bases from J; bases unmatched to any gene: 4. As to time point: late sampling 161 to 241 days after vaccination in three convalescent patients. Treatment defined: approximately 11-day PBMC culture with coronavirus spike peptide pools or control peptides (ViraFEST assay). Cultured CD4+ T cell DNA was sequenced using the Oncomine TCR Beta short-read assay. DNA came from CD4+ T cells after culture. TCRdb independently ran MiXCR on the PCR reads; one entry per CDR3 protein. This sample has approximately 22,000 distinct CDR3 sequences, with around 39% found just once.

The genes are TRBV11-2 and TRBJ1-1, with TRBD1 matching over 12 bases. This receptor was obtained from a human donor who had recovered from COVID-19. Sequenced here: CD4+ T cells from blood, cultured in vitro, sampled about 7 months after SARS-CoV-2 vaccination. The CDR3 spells CASSLGDRGHTEAFF. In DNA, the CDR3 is TGTGCCAGCAGCCTAGGGGACAGGGGGCACACTGAAGCTTTCTTT. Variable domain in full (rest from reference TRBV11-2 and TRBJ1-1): EAGVAQSPRYKIIEKRQSVAFWCNPISGHATLYWYQQILGQGPKLLIQFQNNGVVDDSQLPKDRFSAERLKGVDSTLKIQPAKLEDSAVYLCASSLGDRGHTEAFFGQGTRLTVV.